This passage covers 22 T cell receptor beta chains from one sample sequenced in a study of graft-versus-host responses after intestinal transplantation (dated by TCRdb to the early 2020s). Library construction relied on the immunoSEQ multiplex PCR assay. The table was pulled from immuneACCESS by TCRdb, which kept in-frame rearrangements only. Such tables lose some clones; where checked, under half of the loss comes from unresolved V genes, and the rest has no known cause. Within this sample are roughly 60,000 clones, with 90% to 95% of them counted one time only. The biggest ten clones account for approximately 2.7% of the sample. Sequences were derived from PBMCs, sampled around 120 days after intestinal transplantation. These receptors all come from a human patient who received an intestinal transplant, so some T cells may come from the graft donor.

The rearrangement uses TRBV4-2 and TRBJ2-2, with 9 bases matching TRBD2. J lost 6 bases, V lost 2 bases, and 10 bases had no gene match. In germline, CDR1 is LGHNA, CDR2 YNFKEQ. The CDR3 is made up of 17 amino acids. The CDR3 protein is CASSQRFSGGNPGELFF. CDR3 coding DNA: TGTGCCAGCAGCCAACGATTTAGCGGGGGAAATCCCGGGGAGCTGTTTTTT.

CDR3 protein: CASSFEPGGSNQPQHF. The DNA of the CDR3 is TGTGCCAGCAGTTTTGAGCCTGGTGGTAGCAATCAGCCCCAGCATTTT. This chain links TRBV28 with TRBJ1-5; the D is unclear. Germline loops: CDR1 MDHEN, CDR2 SYDVKM. The V gene lost 3 bases and the J gene lost 0 bases, with 12 bases spanning the gap. The CDR3 has 16 residues.

The genes are TRBV7-9 and TRBJ2-5; D unresolved. Judging by the DNA end, TRBJ2-7 fits better; the J call may be wrong. CDR3 length equals 13 residues. The germline CDR1 and CDR2 sequences are SEHNR and FQNEAQ (reference sequence). The CDR3 DNA reads TGTGCCAGCAGCCCCTCCCCCTGGTCCGAGCAGTACTTC. Its translation: CASSPSPWSEQYF.

V gene TRBV11-2 combines with J gene TRBJ2-7; TRBD2 aligns across 7 bases. The CDR3 has 15 amino acids. Trimming took 7 bases from V and 5 from J; bases not matched to a gene: 14. Per the germline V gene, CDR1 is SGHAT and CDR2 is FQNNGV. CDR3 region: CASIAWREMGNEQYF. The CDR3 DNA reads as TGTGCCAGCATCGCCTGGCGGGAGATGGGGAACGAGCAGTACTTC.

The chain employs TRBV5-1 and TRBJ1-3; D is ambiguous. V lost 0 bases and J lost 0, with 7 bases in between. The CDR3 loop spans 15 amino acids. CDR1 SGHRS and CDR2 YFSETQ come from the germline V gene. This chain's CDR3 is CASSLDSRSGNTIYF. The CDR3 DNA reads TGCGCCAGCAGCTTGGACAGTCGCTCTGGAAACACCATATATTTT.

The chain employs TRBV7-8 and TRBJ1-1; D is possibly TRBD1 (6 bases). CDR1 and CDR2 from the germline V gene are SGHVS and FQNEAQ. Between the trimmed V and J ends, which lost 4 bases and 6 bases, there was a span of 12 bases. The CDR3 runs to 13 residues. This chain's CDR3 is CASSSTGIPEAFF. In nucleotides, the CDR3 is TGTGCCAGCAGCTCCACAGGGATCCCTGAAGCTTTCTTT.

This clone was picked up a small number of times. The chain uses TRBV6-5 and TRBJ1-3; D call uncertain. In germline, CDR1 is MNHEY, CDR2 SVGAGI. This CDR3 is built from 14 residues. V shed 2 bases and J shed 4 bases, with 9 bases lying between them. The CDR3 here is CASSYKGVGNTIYF. The DNA for the CDR3 is TGTGCCAGCAGTTACAAGGGCGTCGGAAACACCATATATTTT.

The chain links TRBV7-2 to TRBJ2-5, with 11 bases lining up with TRBD2. Judging by the DNA end, TRBJ2-7 fits better; the J call may be wrong. The CDR3 spans 15 residues. Germline V gene sequence: CDR1 SGHTA, CDR2 FQGNSA. CDR3 residues: CASSPGLADSYEQYF. The CDR3 nucleotides read TGTGCCAGCAGCCCGGGACTAGCGGATTCCTACGAGCAGTACTTC.

This rearrangement joins TRBV6-1 to TRBJ1-2; 8 nucleotides match TRBD1. Germline assignment: CDR1 MNHNS and CDR2 SASEGT. The trim removed 5 bases at V and 8 bases at J, leaving 4 bases unmatched. CDR3 length: 12 residues. The CDR3, as DNA: TGTGCCAGCAGTCCAGGGGGCTGGGGCTACACCTTC. This encodes CASSPGGWGYTF.

The rearrangement joins TRBV5-4 to TRBJ2-5, with D possibly TRBD2 on 6 matching bases. Per germline, CDR1 SGHNT and CDR2 YYREEE (reference sequence). V lost 2 bases, J lost 5 bases, and 16 bases lay in between. This CDR3 is 15 amino acids long. This CDR3 is CASSLDAGGGETQYF. The CDR3 nucleotides read TGTGCCAGCAGCTTAGATGCGGGCGGAGGGGAGACCCAGTACTTC.

V gene TRBV5-5 combines with J gene TRBJ2-5; 11 bases fit TRBD1. The DNA end is a closer match to TRBJ2-7, so the J assignment may be wrong. In germline, CDR1 is SGHKS, CDR2 YYEKEE (reference sequence). The CDR3 loop spans 15 amino acids. The CDR3 coding sequence is TGTGCCAGCAGCTTGTATGGGACAGGGGGCTACGAGCAGTACTTC. Translation gives CASSLYGTGGYEQYF.

This chain uses TRBV11-1 with TRBJ1-1; D unresolved. The length of the CDR3 is 13 residues. Germline lookup yields CDR1 SGHAT and CDR2 FQDESV (reference sequence). Trimming pared 5 bases from V and 1 base from J, leaving 8 bases between. CDR3 sequence reads: CASSLQQNTEAFF. The CDR3, as DNA: TGTGCCAGCAGCCTACAGCAGAACACTGAAGCTTTCTTT.

The chain employs TRBV28 and TRBJ1-2, with TRBD1 matching 8 bases. Trimming removed 5 bases from V and 5 bases from J; junction bases left unmatched: 4. Germline assignment: CDR1 MDHEN and CDR2 SYDVKM. The CDR3 is made up of 13 amino acids. CDR3 nucleotides: TGTGCCAGCAGTCCCCGGACAGGGTATGGCTACACCTTC. Translating gives CASSPRTGYGYTF.

V usage is TRBV28 and J usage is TRBJ1-6, with D possibly matching TRBD1 (6 bases). The CDR3 spans 16 residues. Germline V gives CDR1 MDHEN, CDR2 SYDVKM. Trimming removed 9 bases from V and 0 bases from J, with 15 bases in between. As DNA, the CDR3 is TGTGCCAGTAGTGCGGACAGAAGCTCCTATAATTCACCCCTCCACTTT. Encoded protein: CASSADRSSYNSPLHF.

This clone turned up a few times. The V call is TRBV4-1, the J call TRBJ2-1; 12 positions agree with TRBD1. Germline CDR1 is MGHRA and CDR2 is YSYEKL. With V trimmed by 1 base and J by 7 bases, 5 bases remained unmatched. CDR3 size: 16 residues. CDR3 nucleotides: TGCGCCAGCAGCCAAGGTTGGGGACAGGGGGCGAATGAGCAGTTCTTC. Encoded protein: CASSQGWGQGANEQFF.

This chain connects TRBV27 to TRBJ2-7; D gene uncertain. This CDR3 region has 12 residues. Trimming pared 11 bases from V and 6 bases from J, leaving 17 bases between. The germline CDR1 and CDR2 sequences are MNHEY and SMNVEV (reference sequence). The DNA for the CDR3 is TGTGCCCTTCCGCAAGTCTGGACCGAGCAGTACTTC. As protein: CALPQVWTEQYF.

The V and J genes are TRBV7-8 and TRBJ2-7; D is ambiguous. The CDR3 is made up of 13 amino acids. CDR1 and CDR2 from the germline V gene are SGHVS and FQNEAQ. V lost 1 base to trimming and J lost 2 bases, with 6 bases between them. The CDR3 DNA follows: TGTGCCAGCAGCTTAGAGCCAGCCTACGAGCAGTACTTC. Translated: CASSLEPAYEQYF.

The genes are TRBV27 and TRBJ2-7; TRBD2 agrees at 12 bases. CDR3 length equals 14 residues. V shed 6 bases and J 4 bases; nucleotides not matched to a gene: 4. Germline V gene data show CDR1 as MNHEY and CDR2 as SMNVEV (reference sequence). The CDR3: CASSPSGGGYEQYF. In nucleotides, the CDR3 is TGTGCCAGCAGCCCTAGCGGGGGGGGTTACGAGCAGTACTTC.

This clone was observed once. Sequence at one end of the junction differs from germline and may be a read error. This chain joins TRBV28 and TRBJ2-7; D assignment may be TRBD1 or TRBD2 (5 bases each). The CDR3 has 15 amino acids. Germline CDR1 is MDHEN and CDR2 is SYDVKM. CDR3 residues: CVSSLSGTLIYEQYF. Here the CDR3 DNA reads TGTGTCAGCAGTTTATCGGGGACCCTAATTTACGAGCAGTACTTC.

The chain links TRBV2 to TRBJ2-1; TRBD2 matches 13 bases. CDR1 and CDR2 from the germline V gene are SNHLY and FYNNEI. This CDR3 has 17 amino acids. The V gene end was trimmed by 5 bases and the J gene end by 0 bases; junction bases not matched to a gene: 4. CDR3 loop: CASSQGLAGISYNEQFF. The CDR3 nucleotides are TGTGCCAGCAGTCAGGGACTAGCGGGAATCTCCTACAATGAGCAGTTCTTC. The whole variable domain, remainder taken from reference TRBV2 and TRBJ2-1, is EPEVTQTPSHQVTQMGQEVILRCVPISNHLYFYWYRQILGQKVEFLVSFYNNEISEKSEIFDDQFSVERPDGSNFTLKIRSTKLEDSAMYFCASSQGLAGISYNEQFFGPGTRLTVL.

The chain employs TRBV11-1 and TRBJ2-5, with 10 bases matching TRBD2. V dropped 4 bases and J dropped 3; count of bases not matched to a gene: 8. CDR1 and CDR2 from the germline V gene are SGHAT and FQDESV (reference sequence). CDR3 length equals 16 residues. In DNA, the CDR3 is TGTGCCAGCAGCTCGTTAAGCGGGGGGGCAGAAGAGACCCAGTACTTC. Translating gives CASSSLSGGAEETQYF.

The rearrangement joins TRBV2 to TRBJ2-5; either TRBD1 or TRBD2 may fit D (5 bases each). The V and J ends lost 6 bases and 1 base respectively, with 15 bases between them. CDR3 size: 15 residues. The germline gives CDR1 SNHLY, CDR2 FYNNEI. In DNA, the CDR3 is TGTGCCAGCAGCGACCCGGGGCTGCCCCAAGAGACCCAGTACTTC. Residues: CASSDPGLPQETQYF.